The clone carrying this T cell receptor (beta chain) was observed many times. Its specificity is not known. The germline CDR1 and CDR2 sequences are GTSNPN and SVGIG (reference sequence). The CDR3 covers 13 residues. Trimming cost V 2 bases and J 3 bases, with 11 bases left between them. Ophthalmopathy patients all had a Clinical Activity Score of at least 3, a NOSPECS grade of at least 4 and disease under 3 months old. Patients showing uncontrolled infection, other autoimmune disease, pregnancy or lactation were ineligible. The entry originates in a study of T cells in Graves' hyperthyroidism and ophthalmopathy. Using RNA transcripts as the source, TCR beta CDR3 regions were amplified. An initial round of RT-PCR targeting the TCR CDR3 relied on the HTBI primer set. Each CDR3 protein is one row after TCRdb ran MiXCR on the multiplex PCR reads. The repertoire holds roughly 350,000 distinct CDR3 sequences, about 14% seen once, with around 20% in the top ten.

General study results and limits: Among clonotypes expanded in thyroid above 0.001, most were also found in blood.

Specimen: blood. The chain joins TRBV30 to TRBJ2-7; no firm D call. This clonotype was sampled from a woman younger than 45 with Graves' ophthalmopathy. In nucleotides, the CDR3 is TGTGCCTGGAGTTCAGCGCCGAGCTACGAGCAGTACTTC. This encodes CAWSSAPSYEQYF.